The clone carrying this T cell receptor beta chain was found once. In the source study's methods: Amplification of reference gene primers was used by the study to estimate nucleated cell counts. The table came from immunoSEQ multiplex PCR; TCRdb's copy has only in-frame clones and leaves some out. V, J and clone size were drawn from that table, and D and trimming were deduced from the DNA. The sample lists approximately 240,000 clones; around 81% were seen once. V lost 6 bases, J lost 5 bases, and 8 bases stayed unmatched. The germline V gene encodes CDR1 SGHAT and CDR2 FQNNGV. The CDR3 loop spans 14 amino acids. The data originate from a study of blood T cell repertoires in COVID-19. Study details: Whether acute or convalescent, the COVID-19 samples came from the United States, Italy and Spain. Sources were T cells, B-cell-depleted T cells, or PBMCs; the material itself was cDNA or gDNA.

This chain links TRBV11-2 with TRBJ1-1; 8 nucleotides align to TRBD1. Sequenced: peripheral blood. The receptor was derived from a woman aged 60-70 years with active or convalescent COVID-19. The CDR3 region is CASSYGTGETEAFF. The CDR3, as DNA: TGTGCCAGCAGTTACGGGACAGGTGAGACTGAAGCTTTCTTT. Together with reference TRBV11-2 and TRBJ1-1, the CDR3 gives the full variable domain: EAGVAQSPRYKIIEKRQSVAFWCNPISGHATLYWYQQILGQGPKLLIQFQNNGVVDDSQLPKDRFSAERLKGVDSTLKIQPAKLEDSAVYLCASSYGTGETEAFFGQGTRLTVV.